Listed below are T cell receptor beta chains from one sample, sequenced in a study of shared clonotypes between healthy human individuals. Sequenced by immunoSEQ multiplex PCR; TCRdb stores in-frame clones only, minus some. The data show 2 million to 3 million clones, 85% to 95% seen once. The specimen was naive CD4+ T cells sorted from blood. The origin of the receptors is a man aged 18 to 30 in good health. The CDR3 runs from the conserved cysteine through the conserved F or W. D genes are given only for firm matches. Size is stated for part of the rows, as once, few or many counts, or as a class when the clone is expanded.

V	size	D	J	DNA	CDR3
TRBV28	few	.	TRBJ1-5	TGTGCCAGCAGGAAGAGCAATCAGCCCCAGCATTTT	CASRKSNQPQHF
TRBV6-5	.	TRBD1	TRBJ2-7	TGTGCCAGCAGTTACTACCAGGGGGCCTCTTACGAGCAGTACTTC	CASSYYQGASYEQYF
TRBV2	.	TRBD1	TRBJ2-3	TGTGCCAGCAGGCTAACCACAGGGGCTCCTAGCACAGATACGCAGTATTTT	CASRLTTGAPSTDTQYF
TRBV27	.	.	TRBJ1-5	TGTGCCAGCAGTTCCCCCTTTGGCAGGGAATGGGATCAGCCCCAGCATTTT	CASSSPFGREWDQPQHF
TRBV6-5	.	.	TRBJ2-7	TGTGCCAGCAGTTACGGGACCCACTCCTACGAGCAGTACTTC	CASSYGTHSYEQYF
TRBV9	few	TRBD1	TRBJ1-5	TGTGCCAGCAGCGTCGGACAGGGTGGCAATCAGCCCCAGCATTTT	CASSVGQGGNQPQHF
TRBV11-2	.	TRBD1	TRBJ2-7	TGTGCCAGCAGCTTGGGGACAGGGCTAGGCTACGAGCAGTACTTC	CASSLGTGLGYEQYF
TRBV6-1	once	.	TRBJ1-2	TGTGCCAGCACCGGTGGACAGCTCTATGGCTACACCTTC	CASTGGQLYGYTF
TRBV4-3	.	.	TRBJ2-7	TGCGCCAGCAGCTTTTGGGCGGGTGTCGAGCAGTACTTC	CASSFWAGVEQYF
TRBV7-2	.	TRBD1	TRBJ2-6	TGTGCCAGCAGCGTACAGGGGGCGACCGGGGCCAACGTCCTGACTTTC	CASSVQGATGANVLTF
TRBV10-3	.	.	TRBJ2-7	TGTGCCATCAGTGAGTCGGCACAGAGAACCTACGAGCAGTACTTC	CAISESAQRTYEQYF
TRBV19	.	.	TRBJ1-5	TGTGCCAGTAGCCTACGTGCGTCAAAGACCCAGCATTTT	CASSLRASKTQHF
TRBV6-5	.	TRBD1	TRBJ1-1	TGTGCCAGCAGGTTGGGAGGGGGCAATGAAGCTTTCTTT	CASRLGGGNEAFF
TRBV19	.	.	TRBJ2-3	TGTGCCAGTAGTACCAGGGGCCCGGGCACAGATACGCAGTATTTT	CASSTRGPGTDTQYF
TRBV4-2	once	.	TRBJ2-1	TGTGCCAGCAGCCAAGAGGCACACCCGCCATACAATGAGCAGTTCTTC	CASSQEAHPPYNEQFF
TRBV6-4	.	.	TRBJ1-5	TGTGCCAGCAGTGGGGGCATAGCCGTTGATCAGCCCCAGCATTTT	CASSGGIAVDQPQHF
TRBV30	.	.	TRBJ2-7	TGTGCCTGGAGTGAGGGGGGGGTGTACGAGCAGTACTTC	CAWSEGGVYEQYF
TRBV29-1	few	.	TRBJ1-2	TGCAGCGTTAGTCCACAGGGAGGTAGCCGCTACACCTTC	CSVSPQGGSRYTF
TRBV6-5	.	TRBD1	TRBJ2-5	TGTGCCAGCAGTCGAACCGGGACAGCATCGGAGACCCAGTACTTC	CASSRTGTASETQYF
TRBV2	.	TRBD1	TRBJ2-7	TGTGCCAGCAGTGCCGACAGGGGGGGATCCTACGAGCAGTACTTC	CASSADRGGSYEQYF
TRBV2	.	.	TRBJ1-1	TGTGCCAGCACCGCCGGGGGGTCGAACACTGAAGCTTTCTTT	CASTAGGSNTEAFF
TRBV10-2	.	.	TRBJ2-2	TGCGCCAGCAGTGTTGGCGTTGTCGGGGAGCTGTTTTTT	CASSVGVVGELFF
TRBV10-2	.	.	TRBJ2-5	TGCGCCAGCAGGGCAGGACTCTCGAGGGAGACCCAGTACTTC	CASRAGLSRETQYF
TRBV6-1	.	.	TRBJ1-1	TGTGCCAGCAGGGAGACAGCCACAGACTCGGCTTTCTTT	CASRETATDSAFF
TRBV5-6	.	.	TRBJ2-5	TGTGCCAGCAGCTCCCAAGAGACCCAGTACTTC	CASSSQETQYF
TRBV30	once	.	TRBJ2-7	TGTGCCTGGAGTGTAGCGAGCGAAACTTCATGGCAGTACTTC	CAWSVASETSWQYF
TRBV5-1	.	.	TRBJ1-1	TGCGCCAGCAACTCGGGGGGGACAACGAACACTGAAGCTTTCTTT	CASNSGGTTNTEAFF
TRBV29-1	once	.	TRBJ2-1	TGCAGCGTTGATCCTGGGCCGGGTAGGAATGAGCAGTTCTTC	CSVDPGPGRNEQFF
TRBV4-1	.	TRBD1	TRBJ2-7	TGCGCCAGCAGCCAAGCTCCGACAGGGAAGGCCTACGAGCAGTACTTC	CASSQAPTGKAYEQYF
TRBV29-1	few	.	TRBJ1-1	TGCAGCGTTGAAGCTATGGACAGTCGGGCTGAAGCTTTCTTT	CSVEAMDSRAEAFF
TRBV18	.	TRBD1	TRBJ1-1	TGTGCCAGCTCACTGACGACAGGGAGGGACACTGAAGCTTTCTTT	CASSLTTGRDTEAFF
TRBV28	.	TRBD1	TRBJ2-7	TGTGCCAGCAGGGAATCGACAGGGGGCTCCGAGCAGTACTTC	CASRESTGGSEQYF
TRBV2	once	TRBD1	TRBJ1-5	TGTGCCAGTCTGGGACAGGGTCGCAATCAGCCCCAGCATTTT	CASLGQGRNQPQHF
TRBV30	.	TRBD1	TRBJ1-1	TGTGCCTGGAGCGTTCAGGGGGCGCGGGGTACTGAAGCTTTCTTT	CAWSVQGARGTEAFF
TRBV25-1	.	.	TRBJ1-4	TGTGCCAGCAGTGAATATGGCAGAACAACTAATGAAAAACTGTTTTTT	CASSEYGRTTNEKLFF
TRBV19	.	TRBD1	TRBJ1-2	TGTGCCAGTAGGACCACAGGGGGCGCTTTCTCTGGCTACACCTTC	CASRTTGGAFSGYTF
TRBV27	.	TRBD1	TRBJ2-7	TGTGCCAGCAGTCCCTGGACAGGGGGAACCTACGAGCAGTACTTC	CASSPWTGGTYEQYF
TRBV7-6	.	.	TRBJ2-5	TGTGCCAGCAGCTCCAGTTCTCGGGTACAAGAGACCCAGTACTTC	CASSSSSRVQETQYF
TRBV7-2	.	TRBD1	TRBJ2-7	TGTGCCAGCAGCTTCACAGGGGCCGCCTACGAGCAGTACTTC	CASSFTGAAYEQYF
TRBV9	.	TRBD1	TRBJ2-7	TGTGCCAGCAGCCCCCGACAGGGGGTCTACGAGCAGTACTTC	CASSPRQGVYEQYF
TRBV10-3	once	.	TRBJ2-5	TGTGCCATCCGGGGGCCCTTCCAAGAGACCCAGTACTTC	CAIRGPFQETQYF
TRBV18	.	TRBD1	TRBJ2-7	TGTGCCAGCTCACCGACAGGGGGCGCGTACGAGCAGTACTTC	CASSPTGGAYEQYF
TRBV5-1	.	.	TRBJ2-5	TGCGCCAGCAGCTATGCAGGCTGGGAGACCCAGTACTTC	CASSYAGWETQYF
TRBV5-1	.	TRBD1	TRBJ2-1	TGCGCCAGCAGCCCCGGGACAGGGGGCTGGAATGAGCAGTTCTTC	CASSPGTGGWNEQFF
TRBV7-9	.	.	TRBJ1-3	TGTGCCAGCAGCTCCCTTTATTCTGGAAACACCATATATTTT	CASSSLYSGNTIYF
TRBV4-1	.	.	TRBJ1-6	TGCGCCAGCAGCCAAGAATCAGCGGGGCCCAACGATAATTCACCCCTCCACTTT	CASSQESAGPNDNSPLHF
TRBV5-1	.	.	TRBJ2-1	TGCGCCAGCAGCTTGGACGGAGAAATCAGTGAGCAGTTCTTC	CASSLDGEISEQFF
TRBV27	once	TRBD2	TRBJ2-4	TGTGCCAGCAGTTTATATGGCGGGGGGGAAAACATTCAGTACTTC	CASSLYGGGENIQYF
TRBV28	.	TRBD1	TRBJ1-2	TGTGCCAGCAGTCGGCAGGGGGGAGGGTATGGCTACACCTTC	CASSRQGGGYGYTF
TRBV19	.	.	TRBJ2-7	TGTGCCAGTAGTATCTCCCTTTCCAGGGGAGGGACCTACGAGCAGTACTTC	CASSISLSRGGTYEQYF
TRBV5-1	once	.	TRBJ2-7	TGCGCCAGCAGCGCCGGACAGAGCTCCTACGAGCAGTACTTC	CASSAGQSSYEQYF
TRBV7-2	.	TRBD2	TRBJ2-1	TGTGCCAGCAGAGTAGCGGGGCCTGGGAATGAGCAGTTCTTC	CASRVAGPGNEQFF
TRBV6-6	.	.	TRBJ1-4	TGTGCCAGCAGTTACCTACGGGAGGAAAAACTGTTTTTT	CASSYLREEKLFF
TRBV29-1	.	.	TRBJ2-3	TGCAGCGTTGAGCCAGATACGCAGTATTTT	CSVEPDTQYF
TRBV4-2	.	.	TRBJ2-5	TGTGCCAGCAGCCAAGATCGAAGCAGGGGATGGTACCAAGAGACCCAGTACTTC	CASSQDRSRGWYQETQYF
TRBV2	.	.	TRBJ2-2	TGTGCCAGCAGTGATACCGGGGTGGGCACCGGGGAGCTGTTTTTT	CASSDTGVGTGELFF